This T cell receptor beta chain was sequenced during a study of patients and donors after allogeneic stem cell transplantation. TCRdb processed the RT-PCR reads anew with MiXCR; each CDR3 protein has one entry. The repertoire holds about a million distinct CDR3 sequences, with about a sixth as singletons. This TCR was recovered from a human donor who was either an allogeneic HSCT recipient or a stem cell or donor lymphocyte infusion donor (not recorded which). It is not recorded whose cells these are; they may come from a transplant donor. What was sequenced was blood, either unsorted or a sorted T cell fraction (not recorded which).

The DNA of the CDR3 is TGTGCCACCAGCAGAGCCGGGGTGGGGTCACCCCTCCACTTT. Translated: CATSRAGVGSPLHF. J is TRBJ1-6 and V is TRBV15; D uncertain. Germline CDR1 reads LNHNV; CDR2 reads YYDKDF (reference sequence). This CDR3 is 14 amino acids long. V was clipped by 1 base and J by 10 bases, with 11 bases between them.